Sequencing of this T cell receptor (beta chain) was carried out in a study of tumor-infiltrating lymphocytes in primary liver carcinoma. Whole-study context: The patients, men and women alike, were aged 30 to 69 years.

Study observations and caveats: No more than about 8-24% of top clones could be seen in all five tumor regions. Tumor specimens were characterized by a significantly higher top-250-clone fraction than blood (p = 0.039).

Using a constant-region primer together with ProtoScript II reverse transcriptase, TCR beta cDNA was made from about 490 ng of total RNA. Three nested multiplex PCR rounds, a slightly modified ARM-PCR method, built the TCR beta libraries. TRBV1-TRBV30 forward primers and a C-beta reverse primer were used in the first two PCR rounds, which each ran for approximately 11 cycles. TCRdb re-called the multiplex PCR reads with MiXCR, one entry per CDR3 protein. The profile shows 80,000 or so distinct CDR3 sequences, 71% of them singletons. Germline-derived CDR1 and CDR2 are SEHNR and FQNEAQ (reference sequence). The CDR3 length is 15 residues. Trimming cost V 5 bases and J 3 bases; bases outside gene matches: 7. DNA and RNA were both co-extracted from 20-30 mg of bulk tissue that had not been sorted. Surgical resection was used to treat these primary liver carcinoma patients. This clonotype has only a few counts. The antigen is unknown. A read error may be the cause here, since a much bigger clone is one base away.

The chain uses TRBV7-9 and TRBJ2-4, with TRBD2 matching 7 bases. Sequenced: liver tumor tissue from sampling region 4. Sample subset: tumor region T4, right-lateral pole. This sequence originates from a woman in her sixties or seventies with primary liver carcinoma and hepatitis B virus infection. CDR3: CASSPGLAVKNIQYF. As DNA, the CDR3 is TGTGCCAGCAGCCCGGGGCTAGCGGTCAAAAACATTCAGTACTTC.